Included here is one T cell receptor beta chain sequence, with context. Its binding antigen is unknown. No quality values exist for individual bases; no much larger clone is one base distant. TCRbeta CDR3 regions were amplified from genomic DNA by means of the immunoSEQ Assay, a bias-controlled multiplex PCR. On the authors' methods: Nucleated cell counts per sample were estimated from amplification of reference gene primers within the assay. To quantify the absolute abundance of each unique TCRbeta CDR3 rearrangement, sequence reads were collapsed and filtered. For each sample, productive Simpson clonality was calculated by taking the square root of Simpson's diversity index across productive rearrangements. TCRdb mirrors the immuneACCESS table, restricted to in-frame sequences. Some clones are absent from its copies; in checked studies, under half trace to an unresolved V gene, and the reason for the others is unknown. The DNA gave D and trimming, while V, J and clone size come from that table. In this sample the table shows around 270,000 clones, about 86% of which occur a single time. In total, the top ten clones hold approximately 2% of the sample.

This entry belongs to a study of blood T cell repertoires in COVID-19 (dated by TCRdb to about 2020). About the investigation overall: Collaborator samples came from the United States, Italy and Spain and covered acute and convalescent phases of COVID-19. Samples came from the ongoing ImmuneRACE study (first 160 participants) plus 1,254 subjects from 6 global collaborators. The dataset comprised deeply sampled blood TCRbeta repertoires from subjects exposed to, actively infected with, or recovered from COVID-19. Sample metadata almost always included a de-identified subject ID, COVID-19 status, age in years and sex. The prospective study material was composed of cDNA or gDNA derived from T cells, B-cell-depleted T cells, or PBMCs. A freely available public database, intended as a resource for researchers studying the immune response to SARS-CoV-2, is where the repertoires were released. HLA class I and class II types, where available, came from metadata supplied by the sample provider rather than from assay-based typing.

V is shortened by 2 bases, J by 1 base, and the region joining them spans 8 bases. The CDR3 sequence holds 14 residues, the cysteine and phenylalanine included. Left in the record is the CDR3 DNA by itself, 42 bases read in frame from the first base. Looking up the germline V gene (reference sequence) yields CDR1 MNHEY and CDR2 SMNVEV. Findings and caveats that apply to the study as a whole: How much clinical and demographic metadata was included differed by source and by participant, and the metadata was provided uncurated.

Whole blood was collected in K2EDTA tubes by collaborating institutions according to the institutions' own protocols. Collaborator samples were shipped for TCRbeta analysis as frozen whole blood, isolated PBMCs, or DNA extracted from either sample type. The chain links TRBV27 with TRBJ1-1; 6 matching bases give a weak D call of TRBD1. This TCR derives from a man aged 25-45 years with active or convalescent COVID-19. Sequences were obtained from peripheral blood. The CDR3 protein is CASSLTGTNTEAFF. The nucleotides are TGTGCCAGCAGTTTAACAGGGACGAACACTGAAGCTTTCTTT.